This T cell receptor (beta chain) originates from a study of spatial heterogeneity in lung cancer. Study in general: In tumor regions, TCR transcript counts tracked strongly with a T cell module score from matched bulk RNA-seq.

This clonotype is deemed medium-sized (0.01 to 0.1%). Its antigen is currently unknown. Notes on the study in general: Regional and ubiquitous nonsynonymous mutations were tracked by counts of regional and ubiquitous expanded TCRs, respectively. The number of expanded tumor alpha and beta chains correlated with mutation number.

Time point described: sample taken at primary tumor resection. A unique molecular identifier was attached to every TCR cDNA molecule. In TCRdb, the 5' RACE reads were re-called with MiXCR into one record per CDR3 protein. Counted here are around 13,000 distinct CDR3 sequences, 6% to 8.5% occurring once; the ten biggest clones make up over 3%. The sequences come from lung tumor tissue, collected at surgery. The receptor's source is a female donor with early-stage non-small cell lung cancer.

CDR3 protein: CSGGRGTGAEQYF. Here the CDR3 DNA reads TGCAGCGGGGGGCGAGGGACAGGGGCCGAGCAGTACTTC. The V and J genes are TRBV29-1 and TRBJ2-7; 10 nucleotides align to TRBD1. V shed 7 bases, J shed 6 bases, and the junction held 9 bases outside the gene matches. The germline gives CDR1 SQVTM, CDR2 ANQGSEA. The CDR3 covers 13 residues.